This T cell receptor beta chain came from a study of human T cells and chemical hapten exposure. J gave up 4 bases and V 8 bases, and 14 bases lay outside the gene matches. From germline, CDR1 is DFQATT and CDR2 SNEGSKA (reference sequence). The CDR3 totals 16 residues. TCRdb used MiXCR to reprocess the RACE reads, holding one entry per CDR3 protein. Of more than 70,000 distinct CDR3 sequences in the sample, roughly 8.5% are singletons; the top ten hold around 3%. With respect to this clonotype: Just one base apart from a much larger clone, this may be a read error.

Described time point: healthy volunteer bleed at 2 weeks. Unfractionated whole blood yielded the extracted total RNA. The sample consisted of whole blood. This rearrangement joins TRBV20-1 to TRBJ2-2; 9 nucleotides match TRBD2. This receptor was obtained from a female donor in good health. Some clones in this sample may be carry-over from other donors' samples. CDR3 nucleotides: TGCAGTCCTCAACCTGTAGGGACTAGCTTCACCGGGGAGCTGTTTTTT. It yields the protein CSPQPVGTSFTGELFF.